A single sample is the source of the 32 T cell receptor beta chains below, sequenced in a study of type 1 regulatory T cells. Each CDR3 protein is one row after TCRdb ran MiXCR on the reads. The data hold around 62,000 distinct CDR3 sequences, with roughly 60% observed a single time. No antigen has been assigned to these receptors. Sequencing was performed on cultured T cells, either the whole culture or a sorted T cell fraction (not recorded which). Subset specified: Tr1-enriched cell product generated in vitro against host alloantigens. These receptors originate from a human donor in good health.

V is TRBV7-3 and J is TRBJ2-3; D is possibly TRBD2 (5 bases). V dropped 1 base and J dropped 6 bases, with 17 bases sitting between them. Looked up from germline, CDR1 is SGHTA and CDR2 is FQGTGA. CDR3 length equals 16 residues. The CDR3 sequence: CASSLNPSFTGDTQYF. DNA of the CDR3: TGTGCCAGCAGCTTAAACCCTAGCTTCACGGGGGATACGCAGTATTTT.

The CDR3 reads CASSQGGGEISYNEQFF. The CDR3 DNA follows: TGCGCCAGCAGCCAAGGGGGGGGAGAGATCTCCTACAATGAGCAGTTCTTC. The chain has TRBV4-1 and TRBJ2-1, with 7 bases lining up with TRBD2. The CDR3 length is 17 residues. Germline CDR1 is MGHRA and CDR2 is YSYEKL. The ends lost 1 base at V and 0 bases at J; junction bases unmatched: 6.

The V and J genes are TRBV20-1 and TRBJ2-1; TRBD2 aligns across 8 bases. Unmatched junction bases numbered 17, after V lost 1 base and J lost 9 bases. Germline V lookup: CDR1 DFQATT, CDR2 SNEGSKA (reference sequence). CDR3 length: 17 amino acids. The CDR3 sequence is CSARGRGTSKPLSEQFF. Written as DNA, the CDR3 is TGCAGTGCTAGAGGGCGAGGGACTAGTAAACCCTTAAGTGAGCAGTTCTTC.

Here the CDR3 reads CSARSGSLFRYETDTQYF. DNA of the CDR3: TGCAGTGCAAGGAGCGGGAGTTTGTTTCGGTATGAGACAGATACGCAGTATTTT. This chain links TRBV20-1 with TRBJ2-3; TRBD2 matches 8 bases. V gave up 6 bases and J gave up 3 bases; unmatched junction bases: 20. The germline gives CDR1 DFQATT, CDR2 SNEGSKA (reference sequence). The CDR3 sequence is 18 residues long.

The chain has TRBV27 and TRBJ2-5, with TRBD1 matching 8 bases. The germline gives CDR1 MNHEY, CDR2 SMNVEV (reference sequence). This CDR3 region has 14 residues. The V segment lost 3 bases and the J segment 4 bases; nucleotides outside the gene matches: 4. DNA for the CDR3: TGTGCCAGCAGTTTGACAGGGGACGGAGAGACCCAGTACTTC. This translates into CASSLTGDGETQYF.

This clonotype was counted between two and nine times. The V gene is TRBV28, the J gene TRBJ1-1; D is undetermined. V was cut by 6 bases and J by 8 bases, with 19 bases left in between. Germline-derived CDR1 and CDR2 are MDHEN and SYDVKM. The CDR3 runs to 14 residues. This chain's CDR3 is CASSPPGGNGEAFF. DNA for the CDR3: TGTGCCAGCAGCCCCCCGGGAGGGAACGGGGAAGCTTTCTTT.

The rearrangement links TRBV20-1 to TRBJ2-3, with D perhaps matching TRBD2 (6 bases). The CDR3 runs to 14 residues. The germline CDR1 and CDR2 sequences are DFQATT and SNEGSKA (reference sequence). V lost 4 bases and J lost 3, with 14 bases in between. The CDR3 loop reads CSAIPGVGTDTQYF. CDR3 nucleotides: TGCAGTGCTATCCCGGGAGTAGGTACAGATACGCAGTATTTT.

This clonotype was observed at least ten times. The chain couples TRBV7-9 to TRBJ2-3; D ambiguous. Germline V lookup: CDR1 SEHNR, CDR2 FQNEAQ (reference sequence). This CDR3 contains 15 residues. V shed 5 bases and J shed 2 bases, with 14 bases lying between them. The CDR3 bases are TGTGCCAGCAGCCCTTGGACGGTACCCACAGATACGCAGTATTTT. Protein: CASSPWTVPTDTQYF. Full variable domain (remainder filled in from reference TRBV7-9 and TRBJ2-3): DTGVSQNPRHKITKRGQNVTFRCDPISEHNRLYWYRQTLGQGPEFLTYFQNEAQLEKSRLLSDRFSAERPKGSFSTLEIQRTEQGDSAMYLCASSPWTVPTDTQYFGPGTRLTVL.

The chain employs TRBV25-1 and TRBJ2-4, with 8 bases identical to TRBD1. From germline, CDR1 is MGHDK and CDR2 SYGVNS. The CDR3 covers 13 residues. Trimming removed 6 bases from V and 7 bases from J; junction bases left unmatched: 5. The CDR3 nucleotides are TGTGCCAGCAGGGAGACAGGGGCCAACATTCAGTACTTC. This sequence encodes CASRETGANIQYF.

CDR3 bases: TGTGCCAGCACCGGTCACGATAAAGAGACCCAGTACTTC. The encoded protein is CASTGHDKETQYF. V and J are TRBV28 and TRBJ2-5; D remains ambiguous. This CDR3 spans 13 amino acids. Germline lookup yields CDR1 MDHEN and CDR2 SYDVKM. With 7 bases removed from V and 3 bases from J, the gap between germline ends came to 12 bases.

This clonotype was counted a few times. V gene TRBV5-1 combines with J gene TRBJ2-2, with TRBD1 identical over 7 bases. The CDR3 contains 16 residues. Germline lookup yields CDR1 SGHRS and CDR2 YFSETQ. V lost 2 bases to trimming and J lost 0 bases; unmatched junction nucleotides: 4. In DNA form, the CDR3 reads TGCGCCAGCAGCTTCGCCGGACAGGCGAACACCGGGGAGCTGTTTTTT. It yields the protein CASSFAGQANTGELFF.

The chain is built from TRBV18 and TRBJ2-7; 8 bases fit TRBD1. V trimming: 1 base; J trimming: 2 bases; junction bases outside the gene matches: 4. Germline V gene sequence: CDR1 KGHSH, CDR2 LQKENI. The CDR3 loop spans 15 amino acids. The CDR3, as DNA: TGTGCCAGCTCACCACTTGGACAGGGAACCTACGAGCAGTACTTC. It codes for CASSPLGQGTYEQYF.

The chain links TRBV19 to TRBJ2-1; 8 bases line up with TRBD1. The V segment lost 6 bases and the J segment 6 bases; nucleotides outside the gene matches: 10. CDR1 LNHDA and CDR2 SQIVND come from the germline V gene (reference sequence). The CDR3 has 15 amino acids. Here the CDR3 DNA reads TGTGCCAGTAGCCCGCAGGGGGCAAGGTCCAATGAGCAGTTCTTC. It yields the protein CASSPQGARSNEQFF.

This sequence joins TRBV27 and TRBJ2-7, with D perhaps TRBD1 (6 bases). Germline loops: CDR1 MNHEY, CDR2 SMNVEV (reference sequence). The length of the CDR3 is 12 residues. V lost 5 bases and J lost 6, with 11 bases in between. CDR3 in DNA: TGTGCCAGCAGTCGGAACAGGGTCGAGCAGTACTTC. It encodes CASSRNRVEQYF.

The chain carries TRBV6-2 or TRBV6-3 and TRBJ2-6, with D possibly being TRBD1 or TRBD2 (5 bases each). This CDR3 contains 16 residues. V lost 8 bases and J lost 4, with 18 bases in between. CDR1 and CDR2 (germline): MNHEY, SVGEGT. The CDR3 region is CASRTLWGTGANVLTF. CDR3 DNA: TGTGCCAGCCGTACACTATGGGGGACCGGGGCCAACGTCCTGACTTTC.

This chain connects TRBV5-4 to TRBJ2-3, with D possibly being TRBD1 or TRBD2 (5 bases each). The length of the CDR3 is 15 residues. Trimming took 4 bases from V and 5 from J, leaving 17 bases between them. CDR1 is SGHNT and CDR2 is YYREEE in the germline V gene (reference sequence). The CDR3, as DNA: TGTGCCAGCAGCGAACCGGGACCCCAGGTAGATACGCAGTATTTT. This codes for CASSEPGPQVDTQYF.

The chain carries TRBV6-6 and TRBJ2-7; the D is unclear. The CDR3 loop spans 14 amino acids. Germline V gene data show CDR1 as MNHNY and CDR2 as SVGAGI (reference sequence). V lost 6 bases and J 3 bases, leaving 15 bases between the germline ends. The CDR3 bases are TGTGCCAGCAGACCCCCCGCACTTAGCTACGAGCAGTACTTC. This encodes CASRPPALSYEQYF.

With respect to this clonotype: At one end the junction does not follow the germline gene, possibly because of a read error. CDR3 DNA: TGTGCCTGGGGTGTCTTATGGAGTCCATATGGCTACACCTTC. It translates to CAWGVLWSPYGYTF. The gene calls are TRBV30 and TRBJ1-2; D ambiguous. Germline lookup yields CDR1 GTSNPN and CDR2 SVGIG (reference sequence). CDR3 length: 14 residues.

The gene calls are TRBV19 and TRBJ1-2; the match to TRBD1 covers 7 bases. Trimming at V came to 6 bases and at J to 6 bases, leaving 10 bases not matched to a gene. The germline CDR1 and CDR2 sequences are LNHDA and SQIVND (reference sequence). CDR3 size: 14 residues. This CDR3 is CASRRRDSPDGYTF. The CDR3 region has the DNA TGTGCCAGTAGACGGCGGGACAGCCCAGATGGCTACACCTTC.

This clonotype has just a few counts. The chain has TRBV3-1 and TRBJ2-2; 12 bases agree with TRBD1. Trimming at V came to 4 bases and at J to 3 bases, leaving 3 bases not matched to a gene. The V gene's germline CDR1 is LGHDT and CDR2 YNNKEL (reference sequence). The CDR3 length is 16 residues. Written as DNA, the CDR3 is TGTGCCAGCAGCCGACGGGACAGGGGGCACACCGGGGAGCTGTTTTTT. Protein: CASSRRDRGHTGELFF.

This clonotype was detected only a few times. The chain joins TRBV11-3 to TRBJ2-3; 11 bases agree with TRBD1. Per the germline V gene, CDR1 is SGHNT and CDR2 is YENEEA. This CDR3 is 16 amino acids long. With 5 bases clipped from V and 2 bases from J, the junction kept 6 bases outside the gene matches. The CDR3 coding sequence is TGTGCCAGCAGCCGAGGACAGGGGGCCGTCACAGATACGCAGTATTTT. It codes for CASSRGQGAVTDTQYF.

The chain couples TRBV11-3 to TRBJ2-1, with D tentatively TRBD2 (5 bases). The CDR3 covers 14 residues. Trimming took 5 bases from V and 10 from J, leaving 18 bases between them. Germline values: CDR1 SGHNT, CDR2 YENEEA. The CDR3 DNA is TGTGCCAGCAGCCTGTCCTCCTACGGAGGCGAGCAGTTCTTC. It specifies CASSLSSYGGEQFF.

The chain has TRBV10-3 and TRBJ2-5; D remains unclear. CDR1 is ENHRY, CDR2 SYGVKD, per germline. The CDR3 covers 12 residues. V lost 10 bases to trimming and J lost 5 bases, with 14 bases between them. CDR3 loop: CATRERMETQYF. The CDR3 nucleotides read TGTGCCACACGAGAGCGAATGGAGACCCAGTACTTC.

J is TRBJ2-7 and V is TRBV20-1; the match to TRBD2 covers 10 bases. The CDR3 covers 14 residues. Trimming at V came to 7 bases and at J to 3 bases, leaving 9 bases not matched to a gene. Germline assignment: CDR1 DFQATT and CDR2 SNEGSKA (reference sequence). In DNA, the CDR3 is TGCAGTGTAAAAAAGCGGGAGGGGAACTACGAGCAGTACTTC. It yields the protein CSVKKREGNYEQYF.

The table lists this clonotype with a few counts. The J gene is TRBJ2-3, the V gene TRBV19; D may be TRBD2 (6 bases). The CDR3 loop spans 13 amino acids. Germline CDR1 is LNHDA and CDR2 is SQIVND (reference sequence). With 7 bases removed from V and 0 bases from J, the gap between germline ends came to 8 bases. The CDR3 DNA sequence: TGTGCCAGTAAGGCGGGGAGCACAGATACGCAGTATTTT. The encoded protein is CASKAGSTDTQYF.

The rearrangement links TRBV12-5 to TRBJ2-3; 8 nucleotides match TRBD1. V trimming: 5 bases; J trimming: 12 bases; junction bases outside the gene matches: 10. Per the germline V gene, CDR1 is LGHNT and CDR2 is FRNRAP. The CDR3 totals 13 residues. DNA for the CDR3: TGTGCTAGTGGTCGCACCTCCGGGACAGGACAGTATTTT. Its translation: CASGRTSGTGQYF.

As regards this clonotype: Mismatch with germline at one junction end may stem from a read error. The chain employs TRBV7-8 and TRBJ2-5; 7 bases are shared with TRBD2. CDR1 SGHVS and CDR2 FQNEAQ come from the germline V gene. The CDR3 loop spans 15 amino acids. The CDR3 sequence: CTSSIEWEGQETQYF. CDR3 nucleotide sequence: TGTACCAGCAGCATAGAGTGGGAGGGACAAGAGACCCAGTACTTC.

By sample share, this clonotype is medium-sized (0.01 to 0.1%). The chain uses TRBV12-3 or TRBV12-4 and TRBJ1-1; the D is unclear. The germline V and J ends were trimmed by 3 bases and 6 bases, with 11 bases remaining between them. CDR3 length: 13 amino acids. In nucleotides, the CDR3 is TGTGCCAGCAGTTTGCCCCCGGGCCCTGAAGCTTTCTTT. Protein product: CASSLPPGPEAFF.

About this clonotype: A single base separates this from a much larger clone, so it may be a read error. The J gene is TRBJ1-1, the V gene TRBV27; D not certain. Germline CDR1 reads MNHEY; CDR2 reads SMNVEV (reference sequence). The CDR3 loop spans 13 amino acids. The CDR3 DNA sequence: TGTGCCAGCAGTTACGGGGTTTACACTGAAGTTTTCTTT. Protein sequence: CASSYGVYTEVFF.

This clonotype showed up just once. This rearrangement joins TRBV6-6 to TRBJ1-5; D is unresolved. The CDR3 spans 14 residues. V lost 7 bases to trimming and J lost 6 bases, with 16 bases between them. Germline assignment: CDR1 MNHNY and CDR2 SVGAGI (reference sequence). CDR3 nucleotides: TGTGCCAGCACCACGGGCCCTCCCACTCAGCCCCAGCATTTT. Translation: CASTTGPPTQPQHF.

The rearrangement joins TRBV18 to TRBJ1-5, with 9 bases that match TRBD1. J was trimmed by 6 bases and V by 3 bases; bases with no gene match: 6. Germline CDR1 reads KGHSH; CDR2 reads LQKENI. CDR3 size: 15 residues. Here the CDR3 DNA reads TGTGCCAGCTCACCCGGGACAGGGTTGGCTCAGCCCCAGCATTTT. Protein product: CASSPGTGLAQPQHF.

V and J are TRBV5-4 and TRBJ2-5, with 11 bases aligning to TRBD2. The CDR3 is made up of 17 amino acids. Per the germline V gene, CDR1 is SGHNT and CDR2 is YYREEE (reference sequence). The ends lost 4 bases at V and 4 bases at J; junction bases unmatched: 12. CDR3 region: CASSPKLAGDNPETQYF. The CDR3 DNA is TGTGCCAGCAGCCCCAAACTAGCGGGAGATAATCCAGAGACCCAGTACTTC.